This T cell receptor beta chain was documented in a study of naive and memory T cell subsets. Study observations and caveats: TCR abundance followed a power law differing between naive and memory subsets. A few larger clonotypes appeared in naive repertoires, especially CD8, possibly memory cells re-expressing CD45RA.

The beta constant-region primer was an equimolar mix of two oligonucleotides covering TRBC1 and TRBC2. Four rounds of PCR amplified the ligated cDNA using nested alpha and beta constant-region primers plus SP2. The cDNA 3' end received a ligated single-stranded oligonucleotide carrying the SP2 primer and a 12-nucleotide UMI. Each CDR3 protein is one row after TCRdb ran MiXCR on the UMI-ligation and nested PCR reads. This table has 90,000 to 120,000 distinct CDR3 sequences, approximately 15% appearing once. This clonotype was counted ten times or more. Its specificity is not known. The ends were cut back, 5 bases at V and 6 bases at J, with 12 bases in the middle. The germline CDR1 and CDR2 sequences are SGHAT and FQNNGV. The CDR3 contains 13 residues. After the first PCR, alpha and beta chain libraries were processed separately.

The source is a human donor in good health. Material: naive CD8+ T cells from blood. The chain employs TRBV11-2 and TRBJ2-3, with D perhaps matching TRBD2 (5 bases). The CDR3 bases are TGTGCCAGCAGCAGAACGGGAAGCGATACGCAGTATTTT. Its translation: CASSRTGSDTQYF.